Presented here are 13 T cell receptor beta chains from one specimen sequenced in a study of early T cells in non-severe SARS-CoV-2 infection. A single record per CDR3 protein comes from TCRdb applying MiXCR to the 5' RACE reads. The sample records approximately 34,000 distinct CDR3 sequences, 5.4% being singletons. The sequenced sample was whole blood, obtained at baseline. The receptors stem from an adult who was a healthcare worker with PCR-confirmed SARS-CoV-2 infection or an uninfected control (not recorded which).

This chain connects TRBV10-3 to TRBJ2-1; perhaps TRBD2 as D (6 bases). Germline V gene sequence: CDR1 ENHRY, CDR2 SYGVKD. The ends were cut back, 2 bases at V and 9 bases at J, with 14 bases in the middle. The CDR3 length is 14 residues. The CDR3 nucleotides read TGTGCCATCAGTGAGGGGACCCAGCGGGCTGAGCAGTTCTTC. Residues: CAISEGTQRAEQFF.

This chain connects TRBV9 to TRBJ1-2; no definite D call. Trimming cost V 6 bases and J 3 bases, with 21 bases left between them. CDR1 SGDLS and CDR2 YYNGEE come from the germline V gene. CDR3 size: 16 residues. Here the CDR3 reads CASKGGSLGMDYGYTF. For the CDR3, the DNA is TGTGCCAGCAAAGGCGGGTCTCTTGGGATGGACTATGGCTACACCTTC.

This clonotype was recorded at least ten times. This rearrangement joins TRBV7-9 to TRBJ2-7, with 8 bases fitting TRBD2. V shed 1 base and J 7 bases; nucleotides not matched to a gene: 3. Germline V gene sequence: CDR1 SEHNR, CDR2 FQNEAQ (reference sequence). There are 13 residues in the CDR3. CDR3 residues: CASSLGGRNEQYV. Written as DNA, the CDR3 is TGTGCCAGCAGCTTAGGCGGGAGGAATGAGCAGTACGTC.

This clonotype occurred many times. The chain uses TRBV11-2 and TRBJ1-1; D unclear. Germline V gives CDR1 SGHAT, CDR2 FQNNGV. The CDR3 extends over 14 amino acids. V shed 5 bases and J shed 3 bases, with 13 bases lying between them. The CDR3 DNA is TGTGCCAGCAGCCAAGCGTGGGAGGACACTGAAGCTTTCTTT. Its protein product is CASSQAWEDTEAFF.

This clonotype was counted a few times. The chain combines TRBV27 with TRBJ1-6, with 7 bases aligning to TRBD1. The CDR3 has 16 residues. V was clipped by 2 bases and J by 5 bases; unmatched bases: 6. Germline V CDR1 and CDR2: MNHEY, SMNVEV (reference sequence). CDR3 DNA sequence: TGTGCCAGCAGTTTAAAGGGGGCCGGGAATAATTCACCCCTCCACTTT. Translating gives CASSLKGAGNNSPLHF.

There are a few counts of this clonotype. The chain is built from TRBV7-2 and TRBJ2-2, with a possible D match to TRBD2 (6 bases). The CDR3 totals 14 residues. V dropped 6 bases and J dropped 8 bases, with 16 bases sitting between them. CDR1 SGHTA and CDR2 FQGNSA come from the germline V gene. The CDR3 spells CASRPLASPGELFF. As DNA, the CDR3 is TGTGCCAGCAGGCCACTAGCTTCTCCGGGGGAGCTGTTTTTT.

The sample holds many counts of this clonotype. The chain recombines TRBV7-2 with TRBJ1-5; D gene uncertain. The germline V gene encodes CDR1 SGHTA and CDR2 FQGNSA. This CDR3 spans 15 amino acids. The ends were cut back, 6 bases at V and 0 bases at J, with 12 bases in the middle. The CDR3 sequence is CASRPTEYSNQPQHF. In nucleotides, the CDR3 is TGTGCCAGCAGACCCACAGAGTATAGCAATCAGCCCCAGCATTTT.

At least ten counts were recorded for this clonotype. CDR3: CASSPTEGPSSYIQYF. The CDR3 nucleotides are TGTGCCAGCTCACCCACCGAAGGGCCCTCCAGCTACATTCAGTACTTC. This sequence joins TRBV18 and TRBJ2-4; D uncertain. Between the trimmed V and J ends, which lost 3 bases and 8 bases, there was a span of 20 bases. The CDR3 spans 16 residues. CDR1 KGHSH and CDR2 LQKENI come from the germline V gene.

In its sample, this clonotype was seen many times. The V gene is TRBV4-1, the J gene TRBJ1-2; D is uncertain. Germline V lookup: CDR1 MGHRA, CDR2 YSYEKL. The germline V and J ends were trimmed by 1 base and 0 bases, with 15 bases remaining between them. This CDR3 is built from 17 residues. The CDR3 loop reads CASSQGAGQTSNYGYTF. The CDR3 nucleotides are TGCGCCAGCAGCCAAGGGGCTGGCCAAACCTCTAACTATGGCTACACCTTC.

The rearrangement joins TRBV4-3 to TRBJ2-3, with 10 bases matching TRBD2. Germline trimming cut 4 bases from V and 4 bases from J; bases unmatched to any gene: 5. Germline CDR1 and CDR2: LGHNA and YSLEER. The CDR3 is 15 amino acids. CDR3 nucleotides: TGCGCCAGCAGCCCAGATAGCGGGAGGTCAGATACGCAGTATTTT. It encodes CASSPDSGRSDTQYF.

This clonotype has ten or more counts. The J gene is TRBJ1-3, the V gene TRBV21-1; the table assigns TRBD1, which was not confirmed against the DNA. TRBV21-1 is deemed a pseudogene. The CDR3 sequence is 16 residues long. The CDR3 coding sequence is TGTGCCAGCAGTTCAGGGGCAGGGGGCGAATGGAACACCATATATTTT. This translates into CASSSGAGGEWNTIYF.

This clonotype has at least ten counts. The genes are TRBV11-2 and TRBJ2-1; 8 bases line up with TRBD2. The V gene end was trimmed by 2 bases and the J gene end by 10 bases; junction bases not matched to a gene: 13. This CDR3 region has 16 residues. Germline CDR1 and CDR2: SGHAT and FQNNGV. In DNA, the CDR3 is TGTGCCAGCAGCTTAATGAAAGCGGGAGAATGGGAGGAGCAGTTCTTC. Its protein is CASSLMKAGEWEEQFF.

There are many counts of this clonotype. Here the CDR3 reads CASSFPQLANYGYTF. In DNA form, the CDR3 reads TGTGCCAGCAGTTTCCCACAGCTGGCTAACTATGGCTACACCTTC. The chain recombines TRBV28 with TRBJ1-2; D not certain. The V gene's germline CDR1 is MDHEN and CDR2 SYDVKM. The CDR3 is made up of 15 amino acids. Trimming left V 3 bases short and J 0 bases short, with 11 bases between.